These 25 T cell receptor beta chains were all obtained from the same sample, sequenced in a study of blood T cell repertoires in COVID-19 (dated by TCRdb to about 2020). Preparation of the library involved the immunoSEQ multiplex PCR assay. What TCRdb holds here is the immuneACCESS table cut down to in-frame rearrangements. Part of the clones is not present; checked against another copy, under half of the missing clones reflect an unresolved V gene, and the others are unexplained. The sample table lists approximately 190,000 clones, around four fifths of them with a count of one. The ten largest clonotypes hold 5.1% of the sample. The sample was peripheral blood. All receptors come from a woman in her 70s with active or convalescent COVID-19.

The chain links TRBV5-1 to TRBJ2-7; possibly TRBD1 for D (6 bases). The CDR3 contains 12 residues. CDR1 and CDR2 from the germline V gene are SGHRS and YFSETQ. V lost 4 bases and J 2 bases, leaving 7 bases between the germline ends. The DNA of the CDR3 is TGCGCCAGCAGCGGGGACACCTACGAGCAGTACTTC. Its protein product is CASSGDTYEQYF.

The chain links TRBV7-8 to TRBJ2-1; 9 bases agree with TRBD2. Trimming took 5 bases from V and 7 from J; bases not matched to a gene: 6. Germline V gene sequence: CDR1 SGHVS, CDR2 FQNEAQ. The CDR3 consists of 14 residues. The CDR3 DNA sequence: TGTGCCAGCAGCCCCCGGCGGGAGGGTAATGAGCAGTTCTTC. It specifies CASSPRREGNEQFF.

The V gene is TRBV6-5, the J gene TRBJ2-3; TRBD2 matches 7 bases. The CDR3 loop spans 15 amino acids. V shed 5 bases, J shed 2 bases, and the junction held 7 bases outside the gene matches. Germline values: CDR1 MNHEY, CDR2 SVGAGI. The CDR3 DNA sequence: TGTGCCAGCAGTACTAGGGACTACGACACAGATACGCAGTATTTT. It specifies CASSTRDYDTDTQYF.

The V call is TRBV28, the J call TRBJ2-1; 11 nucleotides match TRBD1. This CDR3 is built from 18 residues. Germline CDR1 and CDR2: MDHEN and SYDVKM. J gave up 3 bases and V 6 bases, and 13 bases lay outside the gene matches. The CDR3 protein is CASRPSGTGGRIYNEQFF. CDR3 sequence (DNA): TGTGCCAGCAGGCCTTCCGGGACAGGGGGACGGATCTACAATGAGCAGTTCTTC.

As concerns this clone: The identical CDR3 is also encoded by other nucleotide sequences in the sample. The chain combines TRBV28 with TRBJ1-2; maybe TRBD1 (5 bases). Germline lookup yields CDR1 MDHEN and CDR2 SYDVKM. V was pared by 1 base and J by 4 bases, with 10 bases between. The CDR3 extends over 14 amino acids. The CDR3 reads CASSLSRGGYGYTF. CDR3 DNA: TGTGCCAGCAGTTTATCGCGGGGGGGCTATGGCTACACCTTC.

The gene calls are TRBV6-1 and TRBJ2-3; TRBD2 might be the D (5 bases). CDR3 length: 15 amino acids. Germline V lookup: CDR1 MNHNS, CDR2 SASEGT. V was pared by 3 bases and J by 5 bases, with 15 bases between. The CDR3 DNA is TGTGCCAGCAGTGATGCCAACGGGATCGGAGATACGCAGTATTTT. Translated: CASSDANGIGDTQYF.

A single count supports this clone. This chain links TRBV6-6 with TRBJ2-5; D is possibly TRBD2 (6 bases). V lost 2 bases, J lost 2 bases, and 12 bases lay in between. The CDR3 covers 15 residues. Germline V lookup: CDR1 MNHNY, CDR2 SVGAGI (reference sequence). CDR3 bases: TGTGCCAGCAGTTACCCTGGCGGGATTCAAGAGACCCAGTACTTC. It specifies CASSYPGGIQETQYF.

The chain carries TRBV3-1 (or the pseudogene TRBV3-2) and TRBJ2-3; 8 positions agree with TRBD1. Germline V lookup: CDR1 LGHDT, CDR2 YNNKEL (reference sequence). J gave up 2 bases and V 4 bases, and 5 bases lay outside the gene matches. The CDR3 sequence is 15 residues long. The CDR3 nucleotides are TGTGCCAGCAGCCCCTGGACAGGGACCACAGATACGCAGTATTTT. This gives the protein CASSPWTGTTDTQYF.

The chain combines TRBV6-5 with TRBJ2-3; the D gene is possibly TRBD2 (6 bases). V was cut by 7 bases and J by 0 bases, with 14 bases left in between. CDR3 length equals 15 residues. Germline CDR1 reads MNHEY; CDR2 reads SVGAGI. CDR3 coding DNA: TGTGCCAGCATAAAAAGGCGGGGCAGCACAGATACGCAGTATTTT. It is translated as CASIKRRGSTDTQYF.

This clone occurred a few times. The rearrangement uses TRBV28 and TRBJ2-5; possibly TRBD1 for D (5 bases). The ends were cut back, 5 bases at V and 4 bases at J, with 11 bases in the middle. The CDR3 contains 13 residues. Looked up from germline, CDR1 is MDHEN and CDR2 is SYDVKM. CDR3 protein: CASSPPGLETQYF. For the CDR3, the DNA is TGTGCCAGCAGTCCTCCAGGGTTAGAGACCCAGTACTTC.

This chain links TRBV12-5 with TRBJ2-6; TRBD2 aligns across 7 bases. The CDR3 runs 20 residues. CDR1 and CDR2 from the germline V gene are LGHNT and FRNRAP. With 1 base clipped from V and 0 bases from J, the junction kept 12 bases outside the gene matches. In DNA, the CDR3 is TGTGCTAGTGGTTTGGGGGGCGGGAGAGTCATGCCCTCTGGGGCCAACGTCCTGACTTTC. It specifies CASGLGGGRVMPSGANVLTF.

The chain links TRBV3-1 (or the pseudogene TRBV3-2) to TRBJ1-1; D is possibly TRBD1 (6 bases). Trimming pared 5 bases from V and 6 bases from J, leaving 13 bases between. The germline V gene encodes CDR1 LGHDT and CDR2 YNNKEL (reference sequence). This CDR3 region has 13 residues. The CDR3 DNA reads TGTGCCAGCAGCTTCCGAGGGACATCTGAAGCTTTCTTT. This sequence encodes CASSFRGTSEAFF.

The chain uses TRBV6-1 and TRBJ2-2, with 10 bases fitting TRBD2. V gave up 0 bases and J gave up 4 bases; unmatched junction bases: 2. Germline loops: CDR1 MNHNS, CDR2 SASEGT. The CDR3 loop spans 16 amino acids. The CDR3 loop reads CASSEAAGGGTGELFF. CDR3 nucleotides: TGTGCCAGCAGTGAAGCAGCGGGAGGGGGCACCGGGGAGCTGTTTTTT.

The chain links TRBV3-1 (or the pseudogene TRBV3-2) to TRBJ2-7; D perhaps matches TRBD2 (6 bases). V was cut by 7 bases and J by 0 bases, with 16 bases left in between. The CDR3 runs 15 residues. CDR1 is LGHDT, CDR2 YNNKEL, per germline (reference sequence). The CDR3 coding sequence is TGTGCCAGCACCCTGTGGGGGAGGAGCTCCTACGAGCAGTACTTC. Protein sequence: CASTLWGRSSYEQYF.

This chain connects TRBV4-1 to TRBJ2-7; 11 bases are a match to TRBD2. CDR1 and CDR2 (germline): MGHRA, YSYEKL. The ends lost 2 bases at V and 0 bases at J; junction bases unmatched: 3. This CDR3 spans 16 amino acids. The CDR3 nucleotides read TGCGCCAGCAGCCAACAGACTAGCGGGACCTCCTACGAGCAGTACTTC. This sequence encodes CASSQQTSGTSYEQYF.

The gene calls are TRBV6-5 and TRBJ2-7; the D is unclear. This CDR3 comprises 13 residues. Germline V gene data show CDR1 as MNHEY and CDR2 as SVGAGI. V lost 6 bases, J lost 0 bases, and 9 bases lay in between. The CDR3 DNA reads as TGTGCCAGCAGGACACTTACCTCCTACGAGCAGTACTTC. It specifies CASRTLTSYEQYF.

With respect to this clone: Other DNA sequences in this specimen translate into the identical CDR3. CDR3 in amino acids: CASSYSYSSYEQYF. The CDR3 region has the DNA TGTGCCAGCAGTTACTCGTACAGCTCCTACGAGCAGTACTTC. The chain carries TRBV6-5 and TRBJ2-7; no reliable D call. Trimming removed 0 bases from V and 0 bases from J, with 6 bases in between. CDR3 length: 14 amino acids. Germline-derived CDR1 and CDR2 are MNHEY and SVGAGI.

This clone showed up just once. DNA for the CDR3: TGTGCCAGCAGATATCTGGGGACAGGGGGCTTCTTTCTGCAAATGAACACTGAAGCTTTCTTT. As protein: CASRYLGTGGFFLQMNTEAFF. The gene calls are TRBV9 and TRBJ1-1; 12 bases map to TRBD1. From germline, CDR1 is SGDLS and CDR2 YYNGEE. V dropped 5 bases and J dropped 0; count of bases not matched to a gene: 20. The CDR3 loop spans 21 amino acids.

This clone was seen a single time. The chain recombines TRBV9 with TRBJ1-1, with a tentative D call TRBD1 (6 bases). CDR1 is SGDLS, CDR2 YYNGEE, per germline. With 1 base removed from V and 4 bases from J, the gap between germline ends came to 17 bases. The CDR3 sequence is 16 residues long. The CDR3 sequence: CASSVHPTGTGTEAFF. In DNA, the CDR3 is TGTGCCAGCAGCGTACACCCCACAGGGACGGGCACTGAAGCTTTCTTT.

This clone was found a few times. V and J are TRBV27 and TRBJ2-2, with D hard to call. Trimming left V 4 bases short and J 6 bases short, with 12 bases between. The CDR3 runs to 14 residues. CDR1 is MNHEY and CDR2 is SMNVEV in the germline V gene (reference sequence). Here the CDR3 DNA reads TGTGCCAGCAGTTCCGACAACTTGGCCGGGGAGCTGTTTTTT. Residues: CASSSDNLAGELFF.

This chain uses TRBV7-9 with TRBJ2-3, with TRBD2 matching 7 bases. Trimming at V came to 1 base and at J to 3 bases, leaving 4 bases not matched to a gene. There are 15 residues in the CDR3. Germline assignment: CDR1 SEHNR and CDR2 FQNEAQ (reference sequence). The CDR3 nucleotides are TGTGCCAGCAGCTTAGACGGCGGGAGTACAGATACGCAGTATTTT. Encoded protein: CASSLDGGSTDTQYF.

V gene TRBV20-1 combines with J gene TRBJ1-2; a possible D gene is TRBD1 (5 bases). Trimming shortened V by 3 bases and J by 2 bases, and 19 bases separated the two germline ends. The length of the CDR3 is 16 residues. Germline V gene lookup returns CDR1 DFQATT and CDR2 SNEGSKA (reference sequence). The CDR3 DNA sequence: TGCAGTGCTAGTTCCCCGGCAGGGTACCAAAACTATGGCTACACCTTC. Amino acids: CSASSPAGYQNYGYTF.

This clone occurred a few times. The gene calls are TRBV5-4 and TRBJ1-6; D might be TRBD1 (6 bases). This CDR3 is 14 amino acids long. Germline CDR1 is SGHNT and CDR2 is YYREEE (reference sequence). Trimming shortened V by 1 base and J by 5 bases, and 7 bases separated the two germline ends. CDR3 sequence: CASSLQGHNSPLHF. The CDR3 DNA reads TGTGCCAGCAGCTTGCAGGGGCATAATTCACCCCTCCACTTT.

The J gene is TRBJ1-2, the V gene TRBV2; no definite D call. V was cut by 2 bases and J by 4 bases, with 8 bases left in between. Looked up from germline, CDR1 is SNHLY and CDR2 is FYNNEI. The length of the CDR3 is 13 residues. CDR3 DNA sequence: TGTGCCAGCAGTGAAATGGCTCCCTATGGCTACACCTTC. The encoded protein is CASSEMAPYGYTF.

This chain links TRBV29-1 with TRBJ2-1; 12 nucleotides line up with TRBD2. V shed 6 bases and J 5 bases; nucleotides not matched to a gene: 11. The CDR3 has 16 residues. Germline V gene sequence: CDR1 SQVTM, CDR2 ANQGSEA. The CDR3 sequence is CSVGRLAGVGNNEQFF. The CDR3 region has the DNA TGCAGCGTGGGAAGACTAGCGGGAGTTGGGAACAATGAGCAGTTCTTC.